This TCR beta chain appears in the sequencing data of a study of identical twins. Study findings and constraints: Cross-sectional statistics underpinned the conclusions; the same donors were not followed.

The V segment lost 2 bases and the J segment 8 bases; nucleotides outside the gene matches: 7. The germline gives CDR1 DFQATT, CDR2 SNEGSKA (reference sequence). The length of the CDR3 is 14 residues. This clonotype turned up a few times. What it recognizes is unknown. Unique molecular identifiers were present on the cDNA, which also gained a universal primer site by template switching. TCRdb re-derived calls from the 5' RACE reads in MiXCR, one entry per CDR3 protein. Of around 650,000 distinct CDR3 sequences listed, under 8.5% are singletons. This same sample was also part of a study on yellow fever vaccine responses in identical twins. From that second work: Twins' vaccine T cell responses were reported to seem partly convergent and partly personalized.

V is TRBV20-1 and J is TRBJ1-4; TRBD1 matches 8 bases. The TCR originated in a woman between 18 and 29 years old in good health. The material sequenced was PBMCs. The CDR3 DNA reads as TGCAGTGCTAGATCCGGACAGGGACCCGAAAAACTGTTTTTT. As protein: CSARSGQGPEKLFF.